Shown below are 15 T cell receptor beta chains from a single sample sequenced in a study of shared T cell receptors in the human thymus. Profiled with immunoSEQ multiplex PCR; TCRdb holds only in-frame clones, not every one. The table shows some 640,000 clones, with more than 75% occurring only once. The same specimen was also included in a second study, on human thymus T cells.

The sample taken for sequencing was thymocytes. All receptors derive from a boy under three years old with a congenital heart defect.

This sequence joins TRBV30 and TRBJ1-6, with 10 bases aligning to TRBD1. The J segment lost 8 bases and the V segment lost 1 base, leaving 11 bases of the junction unmatched. The CDR3 has 17 residues. Germline V gives CDR1 GTSNPN, CDR2 SVGIG (reference sequence). The CDR3 DNA follows: TGTGCCTGGAGTGATGCCCCCCCGACAGGGGGCTATTCACCCCTCCACTTT. Its protein product is CAWSDAPPTGGYSPLHF.

The chain couples TRBV10-2 to TRBJ2-3; 12 bases agree with TRBD2. J lost 0 bases, V lost 6 bases, and 10 bases had no gene match. Germline V gene data show CDR1 as WSHSY and CDR2 as SAAADI. The CDR3 extends over 18 amino acids. CDR3 nucleotides: TGCGCCAGCAGCCCAGGTCGGACTAGCGGGGTGAGCACAGATACGCAGTATTTT. It yields the protein CASSPGRTSGVSTDTQYF.

This clone was detected only once. The rearrangement uses TRBV7-9 and TRBJ1-6, with TRBD1 as a possible D gene (6 bases). The V gene's germline CDR1 is SEHNR and CDR2 FQNEAQ (reference sequence). This CDR3 has 18 residues. V lost 1 base, J lost 0 bases, and 13 bases lay in between. In DNA, the CDR3 is TGTGCCAGCAGCTTAGGGGCACAGGGCAGCTCCTATAATTCACCCCTCCACTTT. Translated: CASSLGAQGSSYNSPLHF.

The rearrangement joins TRBV15 to TRBJ2-5; D is possibly TRBD1 (7 bases). V was pared by 3 bases and J by 8 bases, with 31 bases between. The CDR3 spans 19 residues. Per the germline V gene, CDR1 is LNHNV and CDR2 is YYDKDF (reference sequence). The CDR3 DNA sequence: TGTGCCACCAGCAGGAAAAGGGGGCGGGATTTTGTCTCTCAAGGAACCCAGTACTTC. Its translation is CATSRKRGRDFVSQGTQYF.

The rearrangement links TRBV2 to TRBJ1-5, with D perhaps TRBD1 (5 bases). Germline loops: CDR1 SNHLY, CDR2 FYNNEI. The CDR3 extends over 20 amino acids. V gave up 1 base and J gave up 0 bases, with 22 bases separating them. CDR3 loop: CASSEEPQTAVHYSNQPQHF. Here the CDR3 DNA reads TGTGCCAGCAGTGAAGAACCTCAGACAGCTGTCCACTATAGCAATCAGCCCCAGCATTTT.

This chain connects TRBV28 to TRBJ1-4, with 7 bases fitting TRBD1. With V trimmed by 5 bases and J by 5 bases, 26 bases remained unmatched. The CDR3 runs to 21 residues. Germline CDR1 and CDR2: MDHEN and SYDVKM. The CDR3 loop reads CASSLQPLRTGGLLGNEKLFF. DNA for the CDR3: TGTGCCAGCAGTCTCCAACCCCTCCGGACAGGTGGTTTGTTGGGCAATGAAAAACTGTTTTTT.

This clone was detected only once. This sample also contains other DNA sequences that code for the same CDR3. The V call is TRBV7-2, the J call TRBJ1-1, with D hard to call. Per the germline V gene, CDR1 is SGHTA and CDR2 is FQGNSA. V was clipped by 2 bases and J by 1 base, with 5 bases between them. The CDR3 extends over 13 amino acids. CDR3 protein: CASSLSGNTEAFF. CDR3 nucleotide sequence: TGTGCCAGCAGCTTATCAGGGAACACTGAAGCTTTCTTT.

CDR3 loop: CASSQARHGTDTQYF. The CDR3 region has the DNA TGCGCCAGCAGCCAAGCTAGGCATGGCACAGATACGCAGTATTTT. The chain is built from TRBV4-3 and TRBJ2-3, with D unresolved. Germline assignment: CDR1 LGHNA and CDR2 YSLEER. This CDR3 has 15 residues. Trimming cost V 1 base and J 1 base, with 9 bases left between them.

The chain carries TRBV6-5 and TRBJ1-1; 7 nucleotides agree with TRBD1. The germline CDR1 and CDR2 sequences are MNHEY and SVGAGI. With 2 bases clipped from V and 3 bases from J, the junction kept 9 bases outside the gene matches. The CDR3 is made up of 16 amino acids. The CDR3 DNA follows: TGTGCCAGCAGTTACGACGCGGGACAGCTCTACACTGAAGCTTTCTTT. Translated, it gives CASSYDAGQLYTEAFF.

This clone was observed a few times. This chain uses TRBV9 with TRBJ2-1, with D tentatively TRBD1 (7 bases). The CDR3 covers 14 residues. V was cut by 6 bases and J by 5 bases, with 15 bases left in between. The germline CDR1 and CDR2 sequences are SGDLS and YYNGEE. CDR3 loop: CASTGGQSDNEQFF. CDR3 nucleotide sequence: TGTGCCAGCACCGGGGGACAGTCGGACAATGAGCAGTTCTTC.

As to this clone: Germline and junction disagree at one end, which may indicate a read error. V and J are TRBV28 and TRBJ1-2; tentatively, D is TRBD1 (6 bases). This CDR3 comprises 17 residues. CDR1 MDHEN and CDR2 SYDVKM come from the germline V gene. The CDR3 DNA reads TGTGCCAGCAGTTTAGGTCAGGGGCCTCTCCTGGGCTATAGCTACACCTTC. Translation: CASSLGQGPLLGYSYTF.

The J gene is TRBJ2-2, the V gene TRBV7-8; D ambiguous. From germline, CDR1 is SGHVS and CDR2 FQNEAQ. The CDR3 is 14 amino acids. With 5 bases removed from V and 5 bases from J, the gap between germline ends came to 12 bases. The CDR3 region has the DNA TGTGCCAGCAGCACAACCCAGGAAACCGGGGAGCTGTTTTTT. This gives the protein CASSTTQETGELFF.

The chain combines TRBV6-1 with TRBJ2-5; 9 bases align to TRBD2. Per germline, CDR1 MNHNS and CDR2 SASEGT. This CDR3 has 19 amino acids. V shed 2 bases and J 3 bases; nucleotides not matched to a gene: 16. DNA for the CDR3: TGTGCCAGCAGTGAAAGGCGGGGACTAGCAGCTAGAGAAAAAGAGACCCAGTACTTC. It specifies CASSERRGLAAREKETQYF.

CDR3 nucleotides: TGTGCCAGCAATATCACGCACACGCAGATCTACGAGCAGTACTTC. This codes for CASNITHTQIYEQYF. The chain carries TRBV2 and TRBJ2-7, with D unresolved. Trimming removed 7 bases at V and 3 bases at J, with 19 bases between. This CDR3 is 15 amino acids long. Germline CDR1 and CDR2: SNHLY and FYNNEI.

The chain is built from TRBV28 and TRBJ1-5, with a weak D call TRBD1 (5 bases). CDR1 and CDR2 (germline): MDHEN, SYDVKM. Trimming cost V 6 bases and J 4 bases, with 22 bases left between them. This CDR3 spans 17 amino acids. The CDR3 loop is CASRPTVGGGGNQPQHF. As DNA, the CDR3 is TGTGCCAGCAGGCCCACCGTTGGGGGGGGAGGAAATCAGCCCCAGCATTTT.